One TCR beta chain is described in this entry. At one end, the junction sequence differs from germline, possibly due to a read error. CDR1 is MGHRA, CDR2 YSYEKL, per germline. The CDR3 consists of 16 residues. In the original analysis: Reference gene primer amplification in the assay estimated nucleated cell counts. TCRdb's copy holds only in-frame clones and misses some; the assay was immunoSEQ multiplex PCR. V and J calls and clone size are those listed in that table; D and trimming were worked out from the DNA. The sample has a few hundred thousand clones, roughly 88% seen once; the top ten hold more than 9%. The source of the sample is a study of blood T cell repertoires in COVID-19. At the level of the study: Samples came from the United States, Italy and Spain, spanning acute and convalescent COVID-19. PBMCs, B-cell-depleted T cells, or T cells were the source of the cDNA or gDNA that made up the material.

The clonotype was recovered from a man aged 80 or over with acute or convalescent COVID-19. The sequencing sample was made of peripheral blood. This sequence joins TRBV4-1 and TRBJ1-3, with D possibly being TRBD1 (5 bases). In DNA form, the CDR3 reads TGCGCCAGCAGCCAAGAAGACAGACTCTCTGGAAACACCATTTATTTT. This encodes CASSQEDRLSGNTIYF.